This is a list of T cell receptor beta chains from one sample in a study of cytomegalovirus exposure and HLA in healthy donors. Measured with immunoSEQ multiplex PCR; TCRdb has only the in-frame clones, and not every one. The table shows under 150,000 clones, with approximately 80% occurring only once. Sequencing was carried out using PBMCs. These receptor sequences come from a male donor in good health and CMV-seronegative. Both conserved end residues are part of each CDR3. D genes are given only for firm matches. Size is omitted from some rows. Given values are once, few, many or a class for expanded clones.

j_call d_call v_call clone_size cdr3_nt cdr3_aa
TRBJ2-7 TRBD2 TRBV4-2 NA TGTGCCAGCAGCCAAGATGGGTCCTTGGCGGGAGTTAGTAAGAACGAGCAGTACTTC CASSQDGSLAGVSKNEQYF
TRBJ2-3 NA TRBV7-8 NA TGTGCCAGCAGCTTAGAGCGGACGGATACGCAGTATTTT CASSLERTDTQYF
TRBJ2-1 NA TRBV27 NA TGTGCCAGCAGGGAGTACAATGAGCAGTTCTTC CASREYNEQFF
TRBJ2-5 TRBD1 TRBV10-2 NA TGCGCCAGCAGCCTAGGAGGACAGGTTAATTGGGAGACCCAGTACTTC CASSLGGQVNWETQYF
TRBJ2-3 TRBD1 TRBV5-1 NA TGCGCCAGCGGGACAGCCTCGGGCACAGATACGCAGTATTTT CASGTASGTDTQYF
TRBJ2-3 NA TRBV18 NA TGTGCCAGCTCACCAAACACTAGGGGCACAGATACGCAGTATTTT CASSPNTRGTDTQYF
TRBJ2-5 TRBD2 TRBV4-1 NA TGCGCCAGCAGCCAAGAAAGAGGGGCGGGAGACGGATTACAAGAGACCCAGTACTTC CASSQERGAGDGLQETQYF
TRBJ2-7 NA TRBV11-2 NA TGTGCCAGCAGCTACCTAAGTTCAGGCCCTCCCGAGCAGTACTTC CASSYLSSGPPEQYF
TRBJ2-1 TRBD2 TRBV27 NA TGTGCCAGCAGTTTGGGATGGGCCGCGGGAGTGAAGGGGGAGCAGTTCTTC CASSLGWAAGVKGEQFF
TRBJ2-7 NA TRBV14 few TGTGCCAGCAGCCAAACACATGACAGCCTGGACGAGCAGTACTTC CASSQTHDSLDEQYF
TRBJ2-7 TRBD1 TRBV10-3 NA TGTGCCACCGCAAGACAGGGGGTTTACGAGCAGTACTTC CATARQGVYEQYF
TRBJ1-6 TRBD1 TRBV7-2 NA TGTGCCAGCAGCTTAGTGGGACAGGGGGAATCACCCCTCCACTTT CASSLVGQGESPLHF
TRBJ1-4 NA TRBV11-2 NA TGTGCCAGCAGCTTAGGGGAGCGGCTGTTTTTT CASSLGERLFF
TRBJ1-2 NA TRBV29-1 NA TGCAGTGCCTTTCAGGGGTTGTTTGAGCCTAACTATGGCTACACCTTC CSAFQGLFEPNYGYTF
TRBJ1-5 NA TRBV19 NA TGTGCCAGTAGTCCAGGGACAAGGAGCAATCAGCCCCAGCATTTT CASSPGTRSNQPQHF
TRBJ2-7 NA TRBV6-5 NA TGTGCCAGCAGTTATTCCGGGGGTTACGGCGAGCAGTACTTC CASSYSGGYGEQYF
TRBJ2-7 NA TRBV10-3 NA TGTGCCATCACCGAGGGGGCTGCGGGACCCTCCTACGAGCAGTACTTC CAITEGAAGPSYEQYF
TRBJ1-1 TRBD1 TRBV29-1 NA TGCAGCGTTGAAGATGTAGGGGGCGAGACTGAAGCTTTCTTT CSVEDVGGETEAFF
TRBJ2-1 TRBD2 TRBV9 NA TGTGCCAGCAGCGCGGGGACTAGCGGGAGGTTTGAGCAGTTCTTC CASSAGTSGRFEQFF
TRBJ1-2 NA TRBV19 NA TGTGCCAGTAGGACGGGAAATGGCTACACCTTC CASRTGNGYTF
TRBJ2-2 TRBD2 TRBV10-3 NA TGTGCCATCAGTGAGTTAAGACTAGCGGGAGTAACCGGGGAGCTGTTTTTT CAISELRLAGVTGELFF
TRBJ2-3 NA TRBV28 once TGTGCCAGTAAGGGAACGGGAGACTCCCCCACCGATACGCAGTATTTT CASKGTGDSPTDTQYF
TRBJ1-3 TRBD1 TRBV9 once TGTGCCAGCAGCCCAGGGACAGGGGCTGAAAACACCATATATTTT CASSPGTGAENTIYF
TRBJ1-4 NA TRBV4-1 few TGCGCCAGCAGCCAAGATTGGGGCGACAGTGTAGGAGAAAAACTGTTTTTT CASSQDWGDSVGEKLFF
TRBJ1-1 NA TRBV7-2 NA TGTGCCAGCAGCTTAGCCTTATTGAACACTGAAGCTTTCTTT CASSLALLNTEAFF
TRBJ2-5 TRBD2 TRBV5-8 NA TGTGCCAGCAGCTTGGTAGGAGCGGGAGTTGTGGAGACCCAGTACTTC CASSLVGAGVVETQYF
TRBJ1-1 NA TRBV29-1 NA TGCAGCGTCCCAAAACCCCCAGGGGAGAACACTGAAGCTTTCTTT CSVPKPPGENTEAFF
TRBJ1-5 NA TRBV6-5 NA TGTGCCAGCAGTTCCCACCAGGGGTATCAGCCCCAGCATTTT CASSSHQGYQPQHF
TRBJ1-1 NA TRBV6-1 NA TGTGCCAGCACCCAGGTACCCACTGAAGCTTTCTTT CASTQVPTEAFF
TRBJ2-7 NA TRBV9 NA TGTGCCAGCAGCGTCGCACTATCTTACGAGCAGTACTTC CASSVALSYEQYF
TRBJ2-2 NA TRBV7-2 NA TGTGCCAGCCTTCACCAGGGACTTTCGGGGGGGGAGCTGTTTTTT CASLHQGLSGGELFF
TRBJ1-5 TRBD1 TRBV9 NA TGTGCCAGCAGTACTACAGGGGATAGCAATCAGCCCCAGCATTTT CASSTTGDSNQPQHF
TRBJ2-2 NA TRBV30 NA TGTGCCTGGAGACCTGAGAGAGGGGAGCTGTTTTTT CAWRPERGELFF
TRBJ2-3 NA TRBV7-9 once TGTGCCAGCAGCTTGTCGACCGGGGCGCAGTATTTT CASSLSTGAQYF
TRBJ1-2 TRBD1 TRBV11-2 NA TGTGCCAGCAGTTGGGACAGATCTAACTATGGCTACACCTTC CASSWDRSNYGYTF
TRBJ2-1 TRBD2 TRBV9 NA TGTGCCAGCAGCCCAAGCGGGAGGGTCGATAATGAGCAGTTCTTC CASSPSGRVDNEQFF
TRBJ2-1 TRBD1 TRBV10-3 NA TGTGCCATCAGTGTACGGACAGGGGAATACAATGAGCAGTTCTTC CAISVRTGEYNEQFF
TRBJ2-1 NA TRBV11-3 NA TGTGCCAGCAGCTCGTACCGCGACAGTTCCTACAATGAGCAGTTCTTC CASSSYRDSSYNEQFF
TRBJ2-3 TRBD2 TRBV4-3 NA TGCGCCAGCAGCCAAGATTCGAGGACTAGCGGCACAGATACGCAGTATTTT CASSQDSRTSGTDTQYF
TRBJ2-3 NA TRBV7-9 NA TGTGCCAGCAGCCCAGGGCCGCCGCCGAGTACGCAGTATTTT CASSPGPPPSTQYF
TRBJ1-5 TRBD1 TRBV2 few TGTGCCAGCAGTGGGGAGACAGGGGCACGGCCCCAGCATTTT CASSGETGARPQHF
TRBJ2-3 NA TRBV30 NA TGTGCCTTGTATGTAGATACGCAGTATTTT CALYVDTQYF
TRBJ2-7 TRBD2 TRBV10-3 NA TGTGCCATCAGTGATTCCGTGGCGGGAGGGCCCCACGAGCAGTACTTC CAISDSVAGGPHEQYF